Described below is a single T cell receptor beta chain sequence and its context. This clone has only one observation. This receptor's antigen is unknown. No base quality values were provided; no much bigger clone lies one nucleotide off. This record belongs to a study of T cell changes during pregnancy in multiple sclerosis (dated by TCRdb to about 2019). As for the study more broadly: In women with multiple sclerosis, the researchers looked at how the T cell repertoire shifted as pregnancy progressed.

Libraries were made using the immunoSEQ multiplex PCR assay. TCRdb took over this immuneACCESS table, retaining in-frame rearrangements with V and J assigned. Such tables are incomplete; in checked studies, under half of the missing clones stem from an unresolved V gene, and the remainder is unexplained. The sample profile shows about 40,000 clones; 94% of them were found once. The ten largest make up approximately 1.7% of the sample. The sequences come from peripheral blood, collected in the third trimester of pregnancy. The origin of this receptor is a female donor with multiple sclerosis, enrolled in a pregnancy study.

In nucleotide form, the sequence is TGTGCCAGCAGCGTACGGGAGCAGGGTGGGGTCTCGGATAATTCACCCCTCCACTTT. Translated, this gives CASSVREQGGVSDNSPLHF. The rearranged segments are TRBV9 and TRBJ1-6, and TRBD1 may be the D gene, going by 5 matching bases. The CDR1 and CDR2 encoded by the germline V gene are SGDLS and YYNGEE. Inclusive of the bounding cysteine and phenylalanine, the CDR3 is 19 residues long. The retained sequence is limited to the CDR3, 57 bases, with the frame set at the first base. V drops 1 base and J drops 5 bases, leaving 22 bases in between.